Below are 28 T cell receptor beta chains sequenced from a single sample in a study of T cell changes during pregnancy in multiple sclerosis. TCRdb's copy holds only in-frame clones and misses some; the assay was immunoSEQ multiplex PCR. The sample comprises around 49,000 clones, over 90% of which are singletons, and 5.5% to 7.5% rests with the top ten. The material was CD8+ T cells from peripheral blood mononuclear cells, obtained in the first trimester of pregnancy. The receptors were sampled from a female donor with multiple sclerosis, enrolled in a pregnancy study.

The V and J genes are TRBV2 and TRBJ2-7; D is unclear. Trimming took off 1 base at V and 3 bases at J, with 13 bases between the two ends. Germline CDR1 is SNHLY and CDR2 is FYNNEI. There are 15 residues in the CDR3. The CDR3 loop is CASSEEDLGYYEQYF. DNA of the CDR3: TGTGCCAGCAGTGAAGAAGACCTAGGATACTACGAGCAGTACTTC.

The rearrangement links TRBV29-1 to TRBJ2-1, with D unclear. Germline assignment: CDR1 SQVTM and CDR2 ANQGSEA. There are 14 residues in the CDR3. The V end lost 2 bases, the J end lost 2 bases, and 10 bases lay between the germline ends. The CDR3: CSVELAVAYNEQFF. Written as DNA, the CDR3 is TGCAGCGTTGAATTGGCGGTAGCCTACAATGAGCAGTTCTTC.

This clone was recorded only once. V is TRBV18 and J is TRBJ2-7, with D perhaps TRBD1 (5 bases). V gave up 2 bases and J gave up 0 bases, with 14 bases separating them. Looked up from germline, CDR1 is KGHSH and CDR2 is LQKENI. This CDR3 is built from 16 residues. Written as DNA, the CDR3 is TGTGCCAGCTCACCAACCCGAGGACATCTCTCCTACGAGCAGTACTTC. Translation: CASSPTRGHLSYEQYF.

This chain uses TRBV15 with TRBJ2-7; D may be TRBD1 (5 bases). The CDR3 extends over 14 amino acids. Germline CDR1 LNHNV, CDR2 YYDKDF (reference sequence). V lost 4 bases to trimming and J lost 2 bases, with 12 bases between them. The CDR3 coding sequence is TGTGCCACCAGCACCGGACATACGACCTACGAGCAGTACTTC. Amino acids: CATSTGHTTYEQYF.

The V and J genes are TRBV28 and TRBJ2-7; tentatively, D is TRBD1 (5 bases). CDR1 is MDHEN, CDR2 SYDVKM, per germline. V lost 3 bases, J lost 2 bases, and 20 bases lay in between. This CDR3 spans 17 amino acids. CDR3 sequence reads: CASSFSWGLVRAYEQYF. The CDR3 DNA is TGTGCCAGCAGTTTCAGTTGGGGTCTGGTCAGGGCCTACGAGCAGTACTTC.

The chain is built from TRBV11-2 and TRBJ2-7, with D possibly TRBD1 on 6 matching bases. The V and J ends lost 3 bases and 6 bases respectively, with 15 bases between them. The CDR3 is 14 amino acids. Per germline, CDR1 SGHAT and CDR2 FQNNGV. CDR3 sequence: CASSLGAGFSEQYF. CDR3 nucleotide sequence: TGTGCCAGCAGCTTGGGGGCAGGCTTTTCCGAGCAGTACTTC. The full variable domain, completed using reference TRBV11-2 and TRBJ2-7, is EAGVAQSPRYKIIEKRQSVAFWCNPISGHATLYWYQQILGQGPKLLIQFQNNGVVDDSQLPKDRFSAERLKGVDSTLKIQPAKLEDSAVYLCASSLGAGFSEQYFGPGTRLTVT.

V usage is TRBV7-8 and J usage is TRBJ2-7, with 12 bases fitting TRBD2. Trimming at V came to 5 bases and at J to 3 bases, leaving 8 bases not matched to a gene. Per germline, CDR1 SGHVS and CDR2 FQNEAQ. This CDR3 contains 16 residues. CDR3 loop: CASSTRTSGTFYEQYF. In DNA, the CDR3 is TGTGCCAGCAGCACCCGGACTAGCGGGACCTTCTACGAGCAGTACTTC.

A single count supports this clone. For the CDR3, the DNA is TGTGCCACCAGCGTCCGGGACAGCAGCACAGATACGCAGTATTTT. Amino acids: CATSVRDSSTDTQYF. The V call is TRBV15, the J call TRBJ2-3, with 7 bases aligning to TRBD1. Germline trimming cut 5 bases from V and 0 bases from J; bases unmatched to any gene: 5. The germline V gene has CDR1 LNHNV and CDR2 YYDKDF (reference sequence). This CDR3 comprises 15 residues.

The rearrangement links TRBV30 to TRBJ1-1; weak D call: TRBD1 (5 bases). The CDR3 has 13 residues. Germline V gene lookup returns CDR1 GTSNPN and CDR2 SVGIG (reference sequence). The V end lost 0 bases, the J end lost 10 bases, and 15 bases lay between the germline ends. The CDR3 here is CAWSVLPAGGAFF. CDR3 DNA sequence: TGTGCCTGGAGTGTTCTCCCGGCGGGGGGAGCTTTCTTT.

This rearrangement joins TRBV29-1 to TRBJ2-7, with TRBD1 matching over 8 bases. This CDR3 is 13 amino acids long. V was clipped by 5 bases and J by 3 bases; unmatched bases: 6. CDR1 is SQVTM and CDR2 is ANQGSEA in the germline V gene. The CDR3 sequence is CSVLGTGGYEQYF. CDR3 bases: TGCAGCGTTCTGGGGACAGGCGGCTACGAGCAGTACTTC.

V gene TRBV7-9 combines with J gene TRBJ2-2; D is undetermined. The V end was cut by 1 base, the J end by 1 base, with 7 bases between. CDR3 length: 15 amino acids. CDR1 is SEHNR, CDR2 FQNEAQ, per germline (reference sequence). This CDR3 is CASSLVSGNTGELFF. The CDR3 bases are TGTGCCAGCAGCTTAGTTTCAGGGAACACCGGGGAGCTGTTTTTT.

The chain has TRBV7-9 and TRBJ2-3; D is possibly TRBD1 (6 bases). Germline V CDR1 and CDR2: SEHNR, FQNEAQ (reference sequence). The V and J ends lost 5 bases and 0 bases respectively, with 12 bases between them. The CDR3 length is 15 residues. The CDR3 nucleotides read TGTGCCAGCAGCCCTACAGGGATGAGCACAGATACGCAGTATTTT. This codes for CASSPTGMSTDTQYF.

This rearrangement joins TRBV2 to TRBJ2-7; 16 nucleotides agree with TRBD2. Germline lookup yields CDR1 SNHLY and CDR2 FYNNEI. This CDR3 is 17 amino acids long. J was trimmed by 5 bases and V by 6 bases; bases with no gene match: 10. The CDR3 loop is CASSPGTSGRAYNEQYF. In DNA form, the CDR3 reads TGTGCCAGCAGCCCCGGGACTAGCGGGAGGGCCTATAACGAGCAGTACTTC.

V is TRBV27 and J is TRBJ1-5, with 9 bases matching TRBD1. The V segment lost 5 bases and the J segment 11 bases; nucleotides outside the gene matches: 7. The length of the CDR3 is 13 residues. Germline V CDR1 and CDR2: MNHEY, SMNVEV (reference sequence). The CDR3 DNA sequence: TGTGCCAGCAGTCCGGGACAGGGTATTGCCCAGCATTTT. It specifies CASSPGQGIAQHF.

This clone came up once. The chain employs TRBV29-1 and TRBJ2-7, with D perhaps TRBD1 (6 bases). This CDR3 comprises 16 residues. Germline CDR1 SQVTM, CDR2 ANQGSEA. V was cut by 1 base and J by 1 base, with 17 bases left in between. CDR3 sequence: CSVEGDPGTPSYEQYF. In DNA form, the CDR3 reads TGCAGCGTTGAAGGAGACCCCGGGACACCATCCTACGAGCAGTACTTC.

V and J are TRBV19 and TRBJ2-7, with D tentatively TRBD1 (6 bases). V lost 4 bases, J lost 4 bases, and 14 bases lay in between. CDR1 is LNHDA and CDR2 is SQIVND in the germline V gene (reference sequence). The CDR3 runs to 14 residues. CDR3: CASSTGTPLYEQYF. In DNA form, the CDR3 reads TGTGCCAGTAGTACCGGGACACCTCTTTACGAGCAGTACTTC. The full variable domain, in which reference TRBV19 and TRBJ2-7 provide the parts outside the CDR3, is DGGITQSPKYLFRKEGQNVTLSCEQNLNHDAMYWYRQDPGQGLRLIYYSQIVNDFQKGDIAEGYSVSREKKESFPLTVTSAQKNPTAFYLCASSTGTPLYEQYFGPGTRLTVT.

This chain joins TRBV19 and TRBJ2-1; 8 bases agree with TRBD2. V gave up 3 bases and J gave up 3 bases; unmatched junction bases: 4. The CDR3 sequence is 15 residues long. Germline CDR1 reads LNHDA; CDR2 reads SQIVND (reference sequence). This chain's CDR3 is CASSIGGTSYNEQFF. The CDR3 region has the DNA TGTGCCAGTAGTATTGGTGGGACTAGCTACAATGAGCAGTTCTTC.

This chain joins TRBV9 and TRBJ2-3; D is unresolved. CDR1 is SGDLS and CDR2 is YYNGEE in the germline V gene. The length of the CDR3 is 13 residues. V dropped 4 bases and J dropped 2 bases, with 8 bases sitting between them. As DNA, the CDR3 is TGTGCCAGCAGCCCATACAACACAGATACGCAGTATTTT. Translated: CASSPYNTDTQYF. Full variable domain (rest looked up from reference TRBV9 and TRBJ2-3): DSGVTQTPKHLITATGQRVTLRCSPRSGDLSVYWYQQSLDQGLQFLIQYYNGEERAKGNILERFSAQQFPDLHSELNLSSLELGDSALYFCASSPYNTDTQYFGPGTRLTVL.

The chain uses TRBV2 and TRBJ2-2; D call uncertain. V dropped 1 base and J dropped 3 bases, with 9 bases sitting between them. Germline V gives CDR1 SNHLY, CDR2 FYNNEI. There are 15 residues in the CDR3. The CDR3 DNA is TGTGCCAGCAGTGAAGAGACACCAGACACCGGGGAGCTGTTTTTT. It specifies CASSEETPDTGELFF.

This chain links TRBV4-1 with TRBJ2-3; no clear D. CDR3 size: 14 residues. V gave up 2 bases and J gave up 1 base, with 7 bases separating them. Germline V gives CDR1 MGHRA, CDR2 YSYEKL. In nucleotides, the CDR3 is TGCGCCAGCAGCCAACCGGTCCGCACAGATACGCAGTATTTT. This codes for CASSQPVRTDTQYF.

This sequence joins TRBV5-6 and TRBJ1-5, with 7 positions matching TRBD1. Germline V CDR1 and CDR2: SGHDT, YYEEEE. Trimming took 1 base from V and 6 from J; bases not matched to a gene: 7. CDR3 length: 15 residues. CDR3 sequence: CASSLYRQGSQPQHF. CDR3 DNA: TGTGCCAGCAGCTTGTACCGACAGGGTAGTCAGCCCCAGCATTTT.

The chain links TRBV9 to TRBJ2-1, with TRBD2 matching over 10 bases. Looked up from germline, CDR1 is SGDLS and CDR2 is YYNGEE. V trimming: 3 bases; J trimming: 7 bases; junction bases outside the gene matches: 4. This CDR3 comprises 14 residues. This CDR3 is CASSASGSQNEQFF. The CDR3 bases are TGTGCCAGCAGCGCTAGCGGGAGTCAAAATGAGCAGTTCTTC.

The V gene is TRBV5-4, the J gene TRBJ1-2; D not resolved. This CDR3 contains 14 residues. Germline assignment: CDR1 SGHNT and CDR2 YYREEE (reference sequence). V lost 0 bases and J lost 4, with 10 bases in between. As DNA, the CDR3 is TGTGCCAGCAGCTTGGCCCCACTCTCCTATGGCTACACCTTC. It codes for CASSLAPLSYGYTF.

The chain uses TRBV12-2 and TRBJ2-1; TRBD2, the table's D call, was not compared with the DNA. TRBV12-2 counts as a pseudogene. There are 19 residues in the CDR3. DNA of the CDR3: TGTGCAAGTCGCTTAGATGGTCGAGAGGTGATCCATAGCTACAATGAGCAGTTCTTC. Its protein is CASRLDGREVIHSYNEQFF.

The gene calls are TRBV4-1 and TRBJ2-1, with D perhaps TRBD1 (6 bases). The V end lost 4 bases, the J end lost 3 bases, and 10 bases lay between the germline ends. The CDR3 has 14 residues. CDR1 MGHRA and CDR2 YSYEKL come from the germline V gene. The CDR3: CASSLGQNYNEQFF. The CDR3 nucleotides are TGCGCCAGCAGCCTCGGACAGAACTACAATGAGCAGTTCTTC.

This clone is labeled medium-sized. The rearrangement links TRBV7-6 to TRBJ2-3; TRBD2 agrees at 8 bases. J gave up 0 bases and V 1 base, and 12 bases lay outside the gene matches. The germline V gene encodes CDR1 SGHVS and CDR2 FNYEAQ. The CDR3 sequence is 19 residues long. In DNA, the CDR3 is TGTGCCAGCAGCTTAGAAGGCGGGTTGGCTAGCGGGAGCACAGATACGCAGTATTTT. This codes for CASSLEGGLASGSTDTQYF.

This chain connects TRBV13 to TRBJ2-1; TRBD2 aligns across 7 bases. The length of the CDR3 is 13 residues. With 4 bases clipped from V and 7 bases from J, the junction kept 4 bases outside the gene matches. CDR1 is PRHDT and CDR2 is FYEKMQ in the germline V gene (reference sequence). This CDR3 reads CASSSGLSNEQFF. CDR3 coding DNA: TGTGCCAGCAGCTCGGGACTATCAAATGAGCAGTTCTTC.

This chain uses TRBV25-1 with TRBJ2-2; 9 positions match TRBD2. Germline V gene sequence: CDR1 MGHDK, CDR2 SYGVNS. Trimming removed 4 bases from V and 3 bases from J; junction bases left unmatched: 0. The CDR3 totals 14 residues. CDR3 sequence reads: CASSVAGDTGELFF. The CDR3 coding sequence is TGTGCCAGCAGTGTAGCGGGAGACACCGGGGAGCTGTTTTTT.